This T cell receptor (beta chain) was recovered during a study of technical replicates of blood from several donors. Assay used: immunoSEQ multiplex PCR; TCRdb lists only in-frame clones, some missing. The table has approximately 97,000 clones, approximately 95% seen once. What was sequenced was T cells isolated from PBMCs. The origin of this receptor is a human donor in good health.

CDR3: CASSSLAGGSYEQYF. The CDR3 nucleotides read TGCGCCAGCAGCTCCCTAGCGGGAGGGTCCTACGAGCAGTACTTC. The rearrangement uses TRBV5-1 and TRBJ2-7, with 12 bases fitting TRBD2. Germline V CDR1 and CDR2: SGHRS, YFSETQ. This CDR3 region has 15 residues. Trimming at V came to 3 bases and at J to 1 base, leaving 2 bases not matched to a gene. Together with reference TRBV5-1 and TRBJ2-7, the CDR3 gives the full variable domain: KAGVTQTPRYLIKTRGQQVTLSCSPISGHRSVSWYQQTPGQGLQFLFEYFSETQRNKGNFPGRFSGRQFSNSRSEMNVSTLELGDSALYLCASSSLAGGSYEQYFGPGTRLTVT.